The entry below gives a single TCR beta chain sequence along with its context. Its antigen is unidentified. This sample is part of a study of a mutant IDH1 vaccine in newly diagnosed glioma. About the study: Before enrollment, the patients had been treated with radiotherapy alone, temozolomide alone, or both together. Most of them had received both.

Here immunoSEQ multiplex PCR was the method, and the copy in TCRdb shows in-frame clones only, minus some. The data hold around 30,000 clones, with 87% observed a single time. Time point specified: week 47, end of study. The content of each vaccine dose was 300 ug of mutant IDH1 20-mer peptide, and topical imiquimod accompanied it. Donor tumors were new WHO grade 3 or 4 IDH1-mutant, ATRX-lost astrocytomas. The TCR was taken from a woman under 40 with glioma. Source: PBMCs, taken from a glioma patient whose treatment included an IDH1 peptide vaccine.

The CDR3 sequence is CSVQRGGWNEQFF. The CDR3 bases are TGCAGCGTCCAGCGGGGGGGCTGGAATGAGCAGTTCTTC. This chain uses TRBV29-1 with TRBJ2-1; 10 bases map to TRBD2. CDR3 length: 13 residues. V dropped 6 bases and J dropped 7; count of bases not matched to a gene: 6. CDR1 and CDR2 (germline): SQVTM, ANQGSEA.